This TCR beta chain was observed in a study of neoadjuvant anti-PD-1 for oral cavity cancer. The CDR3 is 18 amino acids. Described time point: after neoadjuvant nivolumab, at surgical resection. These newly diagnosed stage II-IVA oral cavity squamous cell carcinoma patients had no prior systemic or radiation treatment. Patients had HPV-negative, locally advanced oral cavity squamous cell carcinoma. Blood cells were analyzed directly, without culture or expansion. Produced via immunoSEQ multiplex PCR; TCRdb's table is partial and in-frame only. Here the sample spans approximately 13,000 clones, approximately 77% being singletons.

Sequenced here: PBMCs, sampled after nivolumab (anti-PD-1) treatment. The receptor comes from a person aged 35-79 years with oral cavity squamous cell carcinoma. The chain uses TRBV21-1 and TRBJ1-3. TRBV21-1 corresponds to a pseudogene. CDR3 nucleotides: TGTGCCAGCAGCAAAGTAGAGGTCTACAGAATCTCTGGAAACACCATATATTTT. It specifies CASSKVEVYRISGNTIYF.